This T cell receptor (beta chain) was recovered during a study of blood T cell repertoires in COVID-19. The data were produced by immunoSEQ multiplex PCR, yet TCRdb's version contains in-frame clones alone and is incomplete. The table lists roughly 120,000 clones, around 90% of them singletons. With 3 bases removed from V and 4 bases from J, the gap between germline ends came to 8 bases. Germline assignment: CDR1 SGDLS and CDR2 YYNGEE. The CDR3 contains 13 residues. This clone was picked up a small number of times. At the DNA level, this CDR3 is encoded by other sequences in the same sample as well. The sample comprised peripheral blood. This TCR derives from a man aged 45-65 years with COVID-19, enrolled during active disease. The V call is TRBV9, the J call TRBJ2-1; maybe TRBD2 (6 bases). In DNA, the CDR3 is TGTGCCAGCAGCGCAGGACTATACAATGAGCAGTTCTTC. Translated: CASSAGLYNEQFF.